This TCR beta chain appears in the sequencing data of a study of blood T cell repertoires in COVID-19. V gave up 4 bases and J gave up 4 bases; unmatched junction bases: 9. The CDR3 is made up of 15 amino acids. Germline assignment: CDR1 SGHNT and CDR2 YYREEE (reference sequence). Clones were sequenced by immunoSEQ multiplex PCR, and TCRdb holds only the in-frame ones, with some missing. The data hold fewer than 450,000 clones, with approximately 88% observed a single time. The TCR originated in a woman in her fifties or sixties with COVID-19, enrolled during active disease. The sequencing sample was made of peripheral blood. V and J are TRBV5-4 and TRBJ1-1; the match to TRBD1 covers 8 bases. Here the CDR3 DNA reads TGTGCCAGCAGCCTGTCAGAAGGGACAGGCACTGAAGCTTTCTTT. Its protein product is CASSLSEGTGTEAFF. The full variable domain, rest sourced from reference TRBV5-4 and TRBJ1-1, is ETGVTQSPTHLIKTRGQQVTLRCSSQSGHNTVSWYQQALGQGPQFIFQYYREEENGRGNFPPRFSGLQFPNYSSELNVNALELDDSALYLCASSLSEGTGTEAFFGQGTRLTVV.